This T cell receptor (beta chain) stems from a study of blood T cell repertoires in COVID-19. Study background: Whether acute or convalescent, the COVID-19 samples came from the United States, Italy and Spain.

Study processing details: Using reference gene primer amplification, nucleated cell counts were estimated. TCRdb keeps only in-frame clones here, not all; method: immunoSEQ multiplex PCR. V, J and clone size are those of that table, while D and trimming were read from the DNA. This table holds 100,000 to 150,000 clones, 69% found once. The germline CDR1 and CDR2 sequences are MNHEY and SVGAGI. This CDR3 is built from 15 residues. V trimming: 6 bases; J trimming: 8 bases; junction bases outside the gene matches: 8. The sequence derives from a woman in her sixties or seventies with acute or convalescent COVID-19. The chain recombines TRBV6-5 with TRBJ2-4; the match to TRBD1 covers 12 bases. The sequenced sample consisted of peripheral blood. CDR3 nucleotides: TGTGCCAGCAGCCTTAAGGGACAGGGGGCGGACATTCAGTACTTC. Residues: CASSLKGQGADIQYF.